This TCR beta chain was captured by sequencing in a study of identical twins. V shed 1 base and J 7 bases; nucleotides not matched to a gene: 6. The germline gives CDR1 GTSNPN, CDR2 SVGIG (reference sequence). The CDR3 consists of 14 residues. Study-level findings and limits: Memory repertoires showed no such pattern, whereas abundant cord blood beta clonotypes carried fewer insertions. Models came in too low on out-of-frame TCR alpha sharing in monozygotic twins. Findings depended on cross-sectional statistics rather than tracking the same donors.

MiXCR was run by TCRdb on the 5' RACE reads, yielding one entry per CDR3 protein. In the table there are roughly 770,000 distinct CDR3 sequences, 15% to 20% of which are singletons. With regard to this clonotype: Its specificity is not known.

These records were also assigned to another study, of T cells expressing NK-cell markers. In that study: Among eight sequenced donors, seven carried HCMV seropositivity while one was seronegative.

Specimen: PBMCs. The chain uses TRBV30 and TRBJ2-5; TRBD1 matches 10 bases. The receptor comes from a woman younger than 35 in good health. The CDR3: CAWSAGTGVVTQYF. Written as DNA, the CDR3 is TGTGCCTGGAGTGCCGGGACAGGGGTGGTGACCCAGTACTTC. Full variable domain (remainder filled in from reference TRBV30 and TRBJ2-5): SQTIHQWPATLVQPVGSPLSLECTVEGTSNPNLYWYRQAAGRGLQLLFYSVGIGQISSEVPQNLSASRPQDRQFILSSKKLLLSDSGFYLCAWSAGTGVVTQYFGPGTRLLVL.